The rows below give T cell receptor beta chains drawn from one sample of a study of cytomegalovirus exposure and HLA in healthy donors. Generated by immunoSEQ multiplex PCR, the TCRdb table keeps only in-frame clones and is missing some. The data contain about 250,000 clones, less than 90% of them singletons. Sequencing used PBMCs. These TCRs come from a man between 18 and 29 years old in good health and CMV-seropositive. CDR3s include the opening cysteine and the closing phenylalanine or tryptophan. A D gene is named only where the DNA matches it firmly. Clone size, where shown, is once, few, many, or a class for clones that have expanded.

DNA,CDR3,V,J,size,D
TGTGCCAGCTCACCAAAAGCGGGCGGAGAGACCCAGTACTTC,CASSPKAGGETQYF,TRBV18,TRBJ2-5,-,-
TGTGCCAGCAGTTTAGGGGGGCTCGACGAGCAGTACTTC,CASSLGGLDEQYF,TRBV28,TRBJ2-7,-,-
TGTGCCAGCAGCTTACGCCCCCCTAGCGGCCTCTACGAGCAGTACTTC,CASSLRPPSGLYEQYF,TRBV11-1,TRBJ2-7,-,TRBD2
TGTGCCAGTGGGAGGGGGAATAGCAATCAGCCCCAGCATTTT,CASGRGNSNQPQHF,TRBV19,TRBJ1-5,once,-
TGTGCCAGCAGCTTAGGCAGGGGCAGGGGTAGCAATCAGCCCCAGCATTTT,CASSLGRGRGSNQPQHF,TRBV11-2,TRBJ1-5,-,-
TGTGCCAGCAGTTACTCCCGGGACACGGAGCAGTACTTC,CASSYSRDTEQYF,TRBV6-5,TRBJ2-7,-,-
TGTGCCAGCAGCGGACGGGACAGCTACGAGCAGTACTTC,CASSGRDSYEQYF,TRBV5-6,TRBJ2-7,-,TRBD1
TGTGCCAGCAGTCCTACCGACTACGAGCAGTACTTC,CASSPTDYEQYF,TRBV6-1,TRBJ2-7,once,-
TGTGCCAGCAGCTTGGGATTTAGTACCGGGGAGCTGTTTTTT,CASSLGFSTGELFF,TRBV5-6,TRBJ2-2,few,-
TGTGCCAGCAGCGCCCTAGCGGGAGGGCACTACAATGAGCAGTTCTTC,CASSALAGGHYNEQFF,TRBV7-3,TRBJ2-1,-,TRBD2
TGTGCCTGGAGCCGGGACCGGGGACAGCCCCAGCATTTT,CAWSRDRGQPQHF,TRBV30,TRBJ1-5,-,-
TGTGCCAGTAGTACGGGTGGGACTTACAATGAGCAGTTCTTC,CASSTGGTYNEQFF,TRBV19,TRBJ2-1,-,-
TGCGCCAGCAGCCTGCCGGGACTAGCGGGAGCAGTGAATGAGCAGTTCTTC,CASSLPGLAGAVNEQFF,TRBV5-1,TRBJ2-1,once,TRBD2
TGCGCCAGCAGCCCCCTTTGGCAGGAGACCCAGTACTTC,CASSPLWQETQYF,TRBV5-1,TRBJ2-5,-,-
TGTGCCAGCAGCCCCGGGACTTCTGAACGTGAGCAGTACTTC,CASSPGTSEREQYF,TRBV9,TRBJ2-7,few,-
TGTGCCACCAGCAGAGAAAGGCGAGGGGGTCAGCCCCAGCATTTT,CATSRERRGGQPQHF,TRBV15,TRBJ1-5,-,-
TGTGCCAGCAGCCTCCTACTAGCGGGAGCCTCGGGGGCCCAGTACTTC,CASSLLLAGASGAQYF,TRBV7-2,TRBJ2-5,-,TRBD2
TGTGCCAGCAGCCCCCAACGCTACGAGCAGTACTTC,CASSPQRYEQYF,TRBV7-9,TRBJ2-7,-,-
TGTGCCAGCAGCCAGGGACTGGGCCTGGGCGAGCAGTACTTC,CASSQGLGLGEQYF,TRBV7-2,TRBJ2-7,-,-
TGTGCCAGCAGTCCGACGAATCAGCCCCAGCATTTT,CASSPTNQPQHF,TRBV27,TRBJ1-5,-,-
TGTGCCAGCACTTTAGCGGGAGTGGACTCCTACGAGCAGTACTTC,CASTLAGVDSYEQYF,TRBV28,TRBJ2-7,-,TRBD2
TGTGCCAGTCTCAGACTCTACGAGCAGTACTTC,CASLRLYEQYF,TRBV2,TRBJ2-7,-,-
TGCGCCAGCAGCCCAAGGACAGAAATCAACGAGCAGTACTTC,CASSPRTEINEQYF,TRBV5-1,TRBJ2-7,once,-
TGCGCCAGCAGCTTAACGGGAAGCTCCTACGAGCAGTACTTC,CASSLTGSSYEQYF,TRBV5-1,TRBJ2-7,-,-
TGTGCCAGCAGTGAAGTGGGTACGCGGGCCACCGATGAGGAGACCCAGTACTTC,CASSEVGTRATDEETQYF,TRBV2,TRBJ2-5,-,-
TGTGCCAGCAGTCCAGACAGGGAAACCTCCTACGAGCAGTACTTC,CASSPDRETSYEQYF,TRBV28,TRBJ2-7,-,TRBD1
TGTGCCAGCAGCGCCAGACTGAGATTTGGGTACAATGAGCAGTTCTTC,CASSARLRFGYNEQFF,TRBV7-9,TRBJ2-1,once,-